This T cell receptor beta chain appears in the sequencing data of a study of T-cell reconstitution after alpha-beta-depleted transplantation in children. Preparation of the TCRbeta library involved a method that used unique molecular identifiers. TCRdb re-called the PCR reads through MiXCR, storing one row per CDR3 protein. There are 500,000 to 600,000 distinct CDR3 sequences in the sample; approximately 29% occur only once, and approximately 2.3% lies in the top ten. CDR1 is DFQATT, CDR2 SNEGSKA, per germline (reference sequence). V trimming: 3 bases; J trimming: 10 bases; junction bases outside the gene matches: 10. The CDR3 consists of 13 residues.

This clonotype was obtained from a human donor who donated a stem cell graft to a child with aplastic anemia. This material consisted of PBMCs from the stem cell graft donor, taken from the stem cell graft. This sequence joins TRBV20-1 and TRBJ1-1; 8 bases match TRBD1. CDR3 DNA sequence: TGCAGTGCTAGCGGCAGGGGGCAAAGTGGAGCTTTCTTT. As protein: CSASGRGQSGAFF.